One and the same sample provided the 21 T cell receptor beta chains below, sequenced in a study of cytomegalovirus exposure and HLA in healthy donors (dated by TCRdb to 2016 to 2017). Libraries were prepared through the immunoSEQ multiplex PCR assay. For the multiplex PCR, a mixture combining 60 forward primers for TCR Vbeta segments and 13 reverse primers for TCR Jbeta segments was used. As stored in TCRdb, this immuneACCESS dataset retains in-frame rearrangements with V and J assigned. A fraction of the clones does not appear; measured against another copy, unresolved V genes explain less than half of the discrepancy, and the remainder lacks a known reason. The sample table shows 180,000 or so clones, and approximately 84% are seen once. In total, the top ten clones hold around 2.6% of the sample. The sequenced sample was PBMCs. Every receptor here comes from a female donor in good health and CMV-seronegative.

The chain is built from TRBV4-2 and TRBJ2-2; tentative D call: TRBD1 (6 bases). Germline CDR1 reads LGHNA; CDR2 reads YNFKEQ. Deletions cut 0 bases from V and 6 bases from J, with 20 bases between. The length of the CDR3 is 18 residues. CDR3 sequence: CASSQETTSEPGAGELFF. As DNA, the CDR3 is TGTGCCAGCAGCCAAGAGACAACTTCCGAACCAGGGGCCGGGGAGCTGTTTTTT.

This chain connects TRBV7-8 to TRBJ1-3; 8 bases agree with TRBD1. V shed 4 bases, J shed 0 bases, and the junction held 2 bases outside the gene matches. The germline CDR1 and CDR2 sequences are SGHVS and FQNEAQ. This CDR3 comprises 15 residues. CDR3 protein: CASSWDRISGNTIYF. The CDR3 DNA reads TGTGCCAGCAGCTGGGACAGGATCTCTGGAAACACCATATATTTT.

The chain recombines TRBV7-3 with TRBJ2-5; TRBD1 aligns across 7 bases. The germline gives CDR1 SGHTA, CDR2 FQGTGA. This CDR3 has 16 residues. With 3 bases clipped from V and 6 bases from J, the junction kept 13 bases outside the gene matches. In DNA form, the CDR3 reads TGTGCCAGCAGCTTGGAGGTAAGGGGGCGAGGTAAGACCCAGTACTTC. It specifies CASSLEVRGRGKTQYF.

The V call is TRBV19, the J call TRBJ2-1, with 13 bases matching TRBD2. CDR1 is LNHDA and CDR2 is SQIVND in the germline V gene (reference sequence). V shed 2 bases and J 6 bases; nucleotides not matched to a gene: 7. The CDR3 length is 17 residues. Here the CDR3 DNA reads TGTGCCAGTAGTATACGGACTAGCGGGAGTCTCCGCAATGAGCAGTTCTTC. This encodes CASSIRTSGSLRNEQFF.

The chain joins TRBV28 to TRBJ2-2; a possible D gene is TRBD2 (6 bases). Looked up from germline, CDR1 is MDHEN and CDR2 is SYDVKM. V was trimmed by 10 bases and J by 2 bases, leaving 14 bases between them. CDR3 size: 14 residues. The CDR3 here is CATSGASNTGELFF. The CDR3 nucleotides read TGTGCCACCTCGGGAGCTAGCAACACCGGGGAGCTGTTTTTT.

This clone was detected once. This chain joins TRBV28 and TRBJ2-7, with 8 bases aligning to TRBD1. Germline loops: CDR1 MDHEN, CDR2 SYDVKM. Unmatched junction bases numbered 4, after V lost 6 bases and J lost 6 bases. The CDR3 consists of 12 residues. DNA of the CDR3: TGTGCCAGCAGCTACAGGGGGAGCGAGCAGTACTTC. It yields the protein CASSYRGSEQYF.

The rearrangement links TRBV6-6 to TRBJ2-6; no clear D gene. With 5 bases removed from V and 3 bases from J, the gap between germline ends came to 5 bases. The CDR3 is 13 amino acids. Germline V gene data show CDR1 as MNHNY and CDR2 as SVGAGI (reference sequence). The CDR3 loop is CASSTIGANVLTF. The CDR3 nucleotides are TGTGCCAGCAGTACAATTGGGGCCAACGTCCTGACTTTC.

This chain's CDR3 is CASSRGLLYNEQFF. CDR3 nucleotide sequence: TGCGCCAGCAGCCGCGGACTTTTATACAATGAGCAGTTCTTC. The V call is TRBV5-1, the J call TRBJ2-1; D is possibly TRBD2 (5 bases). This CDR3 contains 14 residues. With 4 bases removed from V and 4 bases from J, the gap between germline ends came to 12 bases. The germline gives CDR1 SGHRS, CDR2 YFSETQ.

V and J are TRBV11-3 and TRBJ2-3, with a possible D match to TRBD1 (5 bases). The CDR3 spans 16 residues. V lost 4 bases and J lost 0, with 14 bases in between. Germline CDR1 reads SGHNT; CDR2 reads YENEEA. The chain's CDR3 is CASSWGLTRSTDTQYF. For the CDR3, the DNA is TGTGCCAGCAGCTGGGGCCTGACCCGTAGCACAGATACGCAGTATTTT.

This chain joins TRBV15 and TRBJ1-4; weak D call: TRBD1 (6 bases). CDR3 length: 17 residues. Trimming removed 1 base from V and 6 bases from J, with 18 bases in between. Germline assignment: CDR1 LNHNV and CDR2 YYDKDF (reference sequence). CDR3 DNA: TGTGCCACCAGCAGAGGGCTTGCGGGGGGCGCGTATGAAAAACTGTTTTTT. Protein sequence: CATSRGLAGGAYEKLFF.

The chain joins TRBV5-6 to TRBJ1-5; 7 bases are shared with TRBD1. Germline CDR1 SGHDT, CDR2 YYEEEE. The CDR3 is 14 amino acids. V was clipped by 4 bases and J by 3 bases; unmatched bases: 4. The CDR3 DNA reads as TGTGCCAGCAGCCTGGGGACAGTCAATCAGCCCCAGCATTTT. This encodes CASSLGTVNQPQHF.

The CDR3 nucleotides read TGTGCCAGCAGTTCTCCTAGCGGGAGCCAGTTCTTC. Translated, it gives CASSSPSGSQFF. The V and J genes are TRBV6-5 and TRBJ2-1; TRBD2 matches at 10 bases. The V segment lost 4 bases and the J segment 13 bases; nucleotides outside the gene matches: 4. In germline, CDR1 is MNHEY, CDR2 SVGAGI. This CDR3 spans 12 amino acids.

CDR3 protein: CASSIRGVSGGYTF. The CDR3 DNA sequence: TGTGCCAGTAGTATAAGAGGGGTTAGCGGTGGCTACACCTTC. This chain uses TRBV19 with TRBJ1-2; D might be TRBD1 (5 bases). V was cut by 2 bases and J by 7 bases, with 14 bases left in between. The germline gives CDR1 LNHDA, CDR2 SQIVND (reference sequence). The CDR3 runs to 14 residues.

CDR3 DNA sequence: TGCAGCGTCAACCAGGGGGTTCGGACTGAAGCTTTCTTT. It codes for CSVNQGVRTEAFF. The V call is TRBV29-1, the J call TRBJ1-1; TRBD1 matches at 7 bases. J gave up 5 bases and V 6 bases, and 9 bases lay outside the gene matches. CDR3 length equals 13 residues. Germline V gives CDR1 SQVTM, CDR2 ANQGSEA. The full variable domain, with the rest looked up from reference TRBV29-1 and TRBJ1-1, is SAVISQKPSRDICQRGTSLTIQCQVDSQVTMMFWYRQQPGQSLTLIATANQGSEATYESGFVIDKFPISRPNLTFSTLTVSNMSPEDSSIYLCSVNQGVRTEAFFGQGTRLTVV.

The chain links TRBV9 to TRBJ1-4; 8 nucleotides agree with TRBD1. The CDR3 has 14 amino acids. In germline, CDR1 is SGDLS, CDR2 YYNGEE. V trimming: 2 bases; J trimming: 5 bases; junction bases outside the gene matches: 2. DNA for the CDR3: TGTGCCAGCAGCGTGACAGGGGCGAATGAAAAACTGTTTTTT. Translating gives CASSVTGANEKLFF.

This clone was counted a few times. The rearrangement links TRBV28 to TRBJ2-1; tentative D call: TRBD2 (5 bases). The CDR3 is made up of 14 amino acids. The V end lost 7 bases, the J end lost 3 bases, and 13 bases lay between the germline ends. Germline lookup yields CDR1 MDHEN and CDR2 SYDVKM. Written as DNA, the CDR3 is TGTGCCAGCACTGTGGGAGACTACTACAATGAGCAGTTCTTC. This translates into CASTVGDYYNEQFF.

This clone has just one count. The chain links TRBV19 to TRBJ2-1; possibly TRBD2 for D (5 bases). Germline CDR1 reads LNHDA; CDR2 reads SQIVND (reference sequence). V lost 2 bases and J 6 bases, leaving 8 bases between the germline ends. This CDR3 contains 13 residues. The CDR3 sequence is CASSINSANEQFF. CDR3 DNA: TGTGCCAGTAGTATAAATAGCGCCAATGAGCAGTTCTTC.

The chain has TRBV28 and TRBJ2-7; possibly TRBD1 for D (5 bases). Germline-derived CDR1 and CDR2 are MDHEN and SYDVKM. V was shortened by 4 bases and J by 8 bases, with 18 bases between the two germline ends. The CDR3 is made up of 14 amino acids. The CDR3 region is CASSWTRRITQQYF. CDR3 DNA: TGTGCCAGCAGTTGGACACGACGTATTACGCAGCAGTACTTC.

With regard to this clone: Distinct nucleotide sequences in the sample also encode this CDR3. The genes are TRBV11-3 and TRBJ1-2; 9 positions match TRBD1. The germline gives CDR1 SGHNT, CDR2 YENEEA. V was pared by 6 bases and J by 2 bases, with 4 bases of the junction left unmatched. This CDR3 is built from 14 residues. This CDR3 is CASSPGTGNYGYTF. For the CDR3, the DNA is TGTGCCAGCAGTCCCGGGACAGGGAACTATGGCTACACCTTC.

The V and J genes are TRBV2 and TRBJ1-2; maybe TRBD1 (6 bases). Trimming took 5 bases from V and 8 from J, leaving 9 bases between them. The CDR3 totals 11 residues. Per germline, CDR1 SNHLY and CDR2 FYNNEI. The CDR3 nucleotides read TGTGCCAGCAGTCGACAGGAGGGCTACACCTTC. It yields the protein CASSRQEGYTF.

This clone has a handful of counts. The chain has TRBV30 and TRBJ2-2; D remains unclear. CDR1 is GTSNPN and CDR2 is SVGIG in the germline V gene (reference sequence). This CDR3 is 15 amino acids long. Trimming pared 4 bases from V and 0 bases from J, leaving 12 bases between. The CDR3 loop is CAWTVLRTNTGELFF. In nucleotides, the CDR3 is TGTGCCTGGACCGTCCTGCGCACGAACACCGGGGAGCTGTTTTTT.